The T cell receptor beta chain described here comes from a study of shared clonotypes between healthy human individuals. Findings and caveats of the study: Despite large depth, sorted-subset datasets appeared incompletely sequenced. The small donor group covered limited genetic and exposure diversity. Larger estimated richness was generally recorded for naive subsets relative to memory subsets.

Profiled with immunoSEQ multiplex PCR; TCRdb holds only in-frame clones, not every one. The profile shows about 2.1 million clones, 85% to 95% of them singletons. The naive CD8 population came from CD45RO-negative cells selected for CCR7, without terminally differentiated effector memory CD45RA+ cells. Points on this clone: What it binds is not known.

Sequenced material: naive CD8+ T cells from PBMCs. This clonotype was sampled from a man between 18 and 35 years old in good health. Some clones in this sample may be carry-over from other donors' samples.

The CDR3 loop reads CASSELAGGDNEQFF. The CDR3 bases are TGTGCCAGCAGTGAACTAGCGGGAGGAGACAATGAGCAGTTCTTC. The chain has TRBV6-4 and TRBJ2-1; TRBD2 agrees at 12 bases. CDR1 and CDR2 from the germline V gene are MRHNA and SNTAGT. The CDR3 is 15 residues long. V gave up 3 bases and J gave up 5 bases; unmatched junction bases: 2.